One sample yielded the 2 T cell receptor beta chains listed below, sequenced in a study of CD8 T cells in ankylosing spondylitis. TCRdb analysed the 5' RACE reads with MiXCR anew, one entry per CDR3 protein. The sample contains about 240,000 distinct CDR3 sequences, about 24% of which appear only once. Sequenced input: blood, either unsorted or a sorted T cell fraction (not recorded which). The source is a male donor with ankylosing spondylitis or in good health (not recorded which).

The CDR3 reads CASSLEGQGRAPQHF. Written as DNA, the CDR3 is TGTGCCAGCAGCTTAGAGGGACAGGGTCGAGCGCCCCAGCATTTT. The chain joins TRBV7-2 to TRBJ1-5; 9 bases agree with TRBD1. Unmatched junction bases numbered 7, after V lost 1 base and J lost 9 bases. CDR1 is SGHTA, CDR2 FQGNSA, per germline. This CDR3 has 15 residues.

Written as DNA, the CDR3 is TGTGCCATCAGTGAGTCTGCCAGTAACAATGAGCAGTTCTTC. Residues: CAISESASNNEQFF. V is TRBV10-3 and J is TRBJ2-1; D remains ambiguous. Germline V gives CDR1 ENHRY, CDR2 SYGVKD. The V and J ends lost 0 bases and 5 bases respectively, with 8 bases between them. The CDR3 is 14 amino acids.